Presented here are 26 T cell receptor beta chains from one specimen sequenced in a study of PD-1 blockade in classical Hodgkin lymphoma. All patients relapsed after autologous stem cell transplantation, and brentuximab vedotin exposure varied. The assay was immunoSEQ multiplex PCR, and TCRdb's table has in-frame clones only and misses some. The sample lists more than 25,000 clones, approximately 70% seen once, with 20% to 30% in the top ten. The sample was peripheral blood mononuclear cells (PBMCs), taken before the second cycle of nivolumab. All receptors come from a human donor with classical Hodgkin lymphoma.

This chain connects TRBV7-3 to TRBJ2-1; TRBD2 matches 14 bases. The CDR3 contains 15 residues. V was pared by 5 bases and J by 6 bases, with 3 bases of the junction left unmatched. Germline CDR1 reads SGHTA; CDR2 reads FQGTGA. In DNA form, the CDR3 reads TGTGCCAGCAGCCCGGGACTAGCGGGAGTCAATGAGCAGTTCTTC. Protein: CASSPGLAGVNEQFF. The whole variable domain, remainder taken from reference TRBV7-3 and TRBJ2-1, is GAGVSQTPSNKVTEKGKYVELRCDPISGHTALYWYRQSLGQGPEFLIYFQGTGAADDSGLPNDRFFAVRPEGSVSTLKIQRTERGDSAVYLCASSPGLAGVNEQFFGPGTRLTVL.

CDR3 nucleotides: TGTGCCAGCAGTTATAGTGGAGGGGAGGGTAACAGGGAGCTGTTTTTT. Translated, it gives CASSYSGGEGNRELFF. The V call is TRBV6-9, the J call TRBJ2-2; TRBD2 matches at 7 bases. The CDR3 consists of 16 residues. Germline assignment: CDR1 MNHGY and CDR2 SVAAGI. Trimming cost V 2 bases and J 9 bases; bases outside gene matches: 12.

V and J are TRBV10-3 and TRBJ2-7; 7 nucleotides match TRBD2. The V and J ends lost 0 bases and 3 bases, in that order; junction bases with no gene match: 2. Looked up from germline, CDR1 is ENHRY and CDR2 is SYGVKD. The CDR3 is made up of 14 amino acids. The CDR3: CAISESGLGYEQYF. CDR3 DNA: TGTGCCATCAGTGAGTCAGGACTAGGCTACGAGCAGTACTTC.

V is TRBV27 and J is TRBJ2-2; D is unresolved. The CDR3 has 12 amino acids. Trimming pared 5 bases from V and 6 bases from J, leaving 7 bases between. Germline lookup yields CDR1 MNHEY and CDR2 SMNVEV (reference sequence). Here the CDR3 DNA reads TGTGCCAGCAGTCCAATATCCGGGGAGCTGTTTTTT. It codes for CASSPISGELFF.

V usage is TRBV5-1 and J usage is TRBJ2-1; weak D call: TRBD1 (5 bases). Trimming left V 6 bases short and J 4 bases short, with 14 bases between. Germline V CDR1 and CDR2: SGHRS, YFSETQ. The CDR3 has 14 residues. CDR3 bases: TGCGCCAGCAAGGACACCTACTCTTACAATGAGCAGTTCTTC. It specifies CASKDTYSYNEQFF.

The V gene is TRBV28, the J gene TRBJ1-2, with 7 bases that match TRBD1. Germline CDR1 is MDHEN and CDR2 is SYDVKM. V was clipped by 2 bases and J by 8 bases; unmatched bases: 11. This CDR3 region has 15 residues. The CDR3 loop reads CASSLPPWAGGGYTF. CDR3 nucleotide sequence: TGTGCCAGCAGTTTACCCCCATGGGCAGGGGGAGGCTACACCTTC.

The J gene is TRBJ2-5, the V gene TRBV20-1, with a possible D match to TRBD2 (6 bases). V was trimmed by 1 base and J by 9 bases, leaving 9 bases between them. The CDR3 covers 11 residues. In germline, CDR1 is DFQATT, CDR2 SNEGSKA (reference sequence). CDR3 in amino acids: CSARVWEAQYF. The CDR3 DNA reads TGCAGTGCTAGAGTCTGGGAGGCCCAGTACTTC.

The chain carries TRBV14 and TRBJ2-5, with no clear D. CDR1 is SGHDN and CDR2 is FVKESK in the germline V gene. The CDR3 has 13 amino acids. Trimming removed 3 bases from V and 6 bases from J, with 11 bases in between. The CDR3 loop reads CASSHGPSQTQYF. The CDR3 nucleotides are TGTGCCAGCAGCCATGGGCCGTCCCAGACCCAGTACTTC.

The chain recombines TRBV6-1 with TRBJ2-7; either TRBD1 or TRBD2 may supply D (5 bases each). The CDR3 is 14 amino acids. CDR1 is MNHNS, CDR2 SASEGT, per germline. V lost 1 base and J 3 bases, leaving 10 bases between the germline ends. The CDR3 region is CASSEGGGGYEQYF. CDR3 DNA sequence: TGTGCCAGCAGTGAAGGGGGTGGGGGCTACGAGCAGTACTTC.

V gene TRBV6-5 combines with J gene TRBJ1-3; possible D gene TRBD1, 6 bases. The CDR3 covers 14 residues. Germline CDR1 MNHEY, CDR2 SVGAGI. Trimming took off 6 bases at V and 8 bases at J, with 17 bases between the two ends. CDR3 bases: TGTGCCAGCAGGCTGGGACATGCGGGAGACACCATATATTTT. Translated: CASRLGHAGDTIYF.

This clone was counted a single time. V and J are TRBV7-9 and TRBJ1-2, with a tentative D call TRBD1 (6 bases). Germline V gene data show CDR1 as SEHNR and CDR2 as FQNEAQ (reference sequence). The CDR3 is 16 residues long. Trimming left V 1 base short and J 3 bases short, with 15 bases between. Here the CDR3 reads CASSLGPTGLDYGYTF. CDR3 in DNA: TGTGCCAGCAGCTTAGGGCCCACAGGGTTGGACTATGGCTACACCTTC.

As DNA, the CDR3 is TGTGCCAGCTCACCACCGGGACAGGGTCGGGCTTTCTTT. It yields the protein CASSPPGQGRAFF. The chain has TRBV18 and TRBJ1-1, with 9 bases identical to TRBD1. Germline loops: CDR1 KGHSH, CDR2 LQKENI. This CDR3 comprises 13 residues. V shed 0 bases, J shed 11 bases, and the junction held 4 bases outside the gene matches.

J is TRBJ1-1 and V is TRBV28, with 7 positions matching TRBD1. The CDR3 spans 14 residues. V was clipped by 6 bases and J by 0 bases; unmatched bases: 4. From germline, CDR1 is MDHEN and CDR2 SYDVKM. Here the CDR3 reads CASRRDSMNTEAFF. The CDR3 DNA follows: TGTGCCAGCAGGCGGGACAGCATGAACACTGAAGCTTTCTTT.

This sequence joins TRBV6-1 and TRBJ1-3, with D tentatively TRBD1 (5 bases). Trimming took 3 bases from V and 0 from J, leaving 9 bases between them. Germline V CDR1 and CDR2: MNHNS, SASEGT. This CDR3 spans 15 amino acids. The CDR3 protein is CASSDRQFSGNTIYF. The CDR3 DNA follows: TGTGCCAGCAGTGACCGACAGTTCTCTGGAAACACCATATATTTT.

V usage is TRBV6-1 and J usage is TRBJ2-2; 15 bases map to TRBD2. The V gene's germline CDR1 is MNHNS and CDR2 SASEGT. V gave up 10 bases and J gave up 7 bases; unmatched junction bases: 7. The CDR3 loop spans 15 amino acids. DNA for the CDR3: TGTGCCACCGGGACTAGCGGGGGGTCTGTCGGGGAGCTGTTTTTT. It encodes CATGTSGGSVGELFF.

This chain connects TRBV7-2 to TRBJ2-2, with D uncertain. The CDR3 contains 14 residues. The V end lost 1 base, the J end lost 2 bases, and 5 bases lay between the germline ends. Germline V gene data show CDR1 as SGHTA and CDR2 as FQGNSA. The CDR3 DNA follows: TGTGCCAGCAGCTTAGATCTTAACACCGGGGAGCTGTTTTTT. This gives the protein CASSLDLNTGELFF.

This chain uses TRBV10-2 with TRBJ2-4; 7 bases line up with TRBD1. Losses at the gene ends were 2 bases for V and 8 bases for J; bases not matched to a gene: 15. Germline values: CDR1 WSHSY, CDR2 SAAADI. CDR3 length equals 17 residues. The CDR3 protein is CASSEPFRQGIIDIQYF. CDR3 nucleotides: TGCGCCAGCAGTGAGCCGTTCCGACAGGGAATAATTGACATTCAGTACTTC.

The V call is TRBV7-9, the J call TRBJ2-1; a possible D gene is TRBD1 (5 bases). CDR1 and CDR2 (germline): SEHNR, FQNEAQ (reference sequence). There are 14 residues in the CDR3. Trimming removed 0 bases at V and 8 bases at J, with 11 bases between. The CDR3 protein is CASSLALQGHEQFF. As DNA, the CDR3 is TGTGCCAGCAGCTTAGCCTTGCAGGGCCATGAGCAGTTCTTC.

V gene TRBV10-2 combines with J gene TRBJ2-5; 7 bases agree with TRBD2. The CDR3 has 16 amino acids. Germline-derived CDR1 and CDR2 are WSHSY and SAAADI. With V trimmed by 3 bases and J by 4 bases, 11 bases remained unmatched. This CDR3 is CASSDRGRGGRETQYF. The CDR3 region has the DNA TGCGCCAGCAGTGACCGGGGGAGGGGTGGACGAGAGACCCAGTACTTC.

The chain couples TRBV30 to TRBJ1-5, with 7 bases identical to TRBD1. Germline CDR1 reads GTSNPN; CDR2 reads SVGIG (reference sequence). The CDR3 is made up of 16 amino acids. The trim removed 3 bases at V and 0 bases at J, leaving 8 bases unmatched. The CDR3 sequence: CAWSDRERDSNQPQHF. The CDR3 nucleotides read TGTGCCTGGAGCGACAGGGAAAGGGATAGCAATCAGCCCCAGCATTTT.

The CDR3 is CASSYQRGGLKTQYF. CDR3 nucleotide sequence: TGTGCCAGCAGTTACCAGCGGGGGGGCCTAAAGACCCAGTACTTC. V gene TRBV6-5 combines with J gene TRBJ2-5; TRBD2 matches at 10 bases. Germline CDR1 is MNHEY and CDR2 is SVGAGI. This CDR3 is 15 amino acids long. Trimming removed 2 bases from V and 6 bases from J; junction bases left unmatched: 6.

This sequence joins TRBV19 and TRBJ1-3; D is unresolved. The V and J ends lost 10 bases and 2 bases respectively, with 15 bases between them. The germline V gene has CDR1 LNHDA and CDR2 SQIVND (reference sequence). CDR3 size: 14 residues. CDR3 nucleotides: TGTGCCACTTCTTTACTGGATACTGGAAACACCATATATTTT. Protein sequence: CATSLLDTGNTIYF.

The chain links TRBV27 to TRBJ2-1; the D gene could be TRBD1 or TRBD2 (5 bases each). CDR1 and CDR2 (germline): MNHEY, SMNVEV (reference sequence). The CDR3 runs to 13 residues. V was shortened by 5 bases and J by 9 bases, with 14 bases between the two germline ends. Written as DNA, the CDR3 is TGTGCCAGCAGTCGCAGGGTGGGGAGTGAGCAGTTCTTC. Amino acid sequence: CASSRRVGSEQFF.

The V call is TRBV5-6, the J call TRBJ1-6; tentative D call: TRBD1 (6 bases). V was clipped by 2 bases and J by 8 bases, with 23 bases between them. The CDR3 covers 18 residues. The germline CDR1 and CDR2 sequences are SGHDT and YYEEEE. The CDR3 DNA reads TGTGCCAGCAGCTTAGCGGGGGCCCTAAAAACGGGTTATTCACCCCTCCACTTT. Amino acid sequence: CASSLAGALKTGYSPLHF.

DNA for the CDR3: TGTGCCAGCAGCTTATATGGCACAGGGGGTACCTATGGCTACACCTTC. Its protein is CASSLYGTGGTYGYTF. The V call is TRBV7-2, the J call TRBJ1-2; 8 positions match TRBD1. CDR3 length: 16 amino acids. The ends lost 2 bases at V and 4 bases at J; junction bases unmatched: 9. Germline V gene lookup returns CDR1 SGHTA and CDR2 FQGNSA.

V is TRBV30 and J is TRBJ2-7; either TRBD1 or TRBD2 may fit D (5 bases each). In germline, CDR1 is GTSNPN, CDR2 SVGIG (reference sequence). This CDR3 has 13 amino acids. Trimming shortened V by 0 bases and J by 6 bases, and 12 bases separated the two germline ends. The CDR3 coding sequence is TGTGCCTGGAGTGTACAATTGAGGGGCGAGCAGTACTTC. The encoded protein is CAWSVQLRGEQYF.